This TCR beta chain was recorded in a study of blood T cell repertoires in COVID-19. Germline values: CDR1 LGHNT, CDR2 FRNRAP. V gave up 0 bases and J gave up 1 base, with 9 bases separating them. The CDR3 has 16 residues. This clone appeared once. Authors' methods: Estimates of nucleated cell counts were drawn from the amplification of reference gene primers. Only in-frame clones appear in the TCRdb table, and some are missing; sequencing was by immunoSEQ multiplex PCR. D and trimming were read from the DNA, whereas the V and J calls and clone size are those reported in that table. The sample holds 150,000 to 200,000 clones, around nine tenths seen once.

The chain combines TRBV12-5 with TRBJ2-2; D gene ambiguous. Sequences were obtained from peripheral blood. The receptor comes from a man between 18 and 35 years old with active or convalescent COVID-19. The CDR3 loop is CASGLVPPGNTGELFF. CDR3 DNA: TGTGCTAGTGGTTTGGTACCCCCGGGGAACACCGGGGAGCTGTTTTTT.